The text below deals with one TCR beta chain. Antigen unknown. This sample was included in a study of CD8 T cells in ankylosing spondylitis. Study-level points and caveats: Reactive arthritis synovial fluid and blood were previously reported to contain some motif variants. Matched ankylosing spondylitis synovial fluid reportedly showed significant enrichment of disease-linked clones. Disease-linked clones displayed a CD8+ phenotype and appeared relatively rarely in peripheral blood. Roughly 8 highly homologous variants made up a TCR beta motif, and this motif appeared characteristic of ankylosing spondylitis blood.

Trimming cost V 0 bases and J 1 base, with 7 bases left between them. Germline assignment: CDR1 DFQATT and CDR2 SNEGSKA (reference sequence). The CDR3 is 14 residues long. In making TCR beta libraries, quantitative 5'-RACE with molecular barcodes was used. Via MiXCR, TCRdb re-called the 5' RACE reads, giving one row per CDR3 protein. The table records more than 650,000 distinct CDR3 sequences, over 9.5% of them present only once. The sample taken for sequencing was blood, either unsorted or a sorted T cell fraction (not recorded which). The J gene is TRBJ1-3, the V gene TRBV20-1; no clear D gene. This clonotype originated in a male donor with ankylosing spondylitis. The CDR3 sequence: CSARDLSSGNTIYF. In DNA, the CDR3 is TGCAGTGCTAGAGATCTGTCTTCTGGAAACACCATATATTTT.